These T cell receptor beta chains were read from a single sample in a study of blood T cells in healthy people across ages. Via MiXCR, TCRdb re-called the 5' RACE reads, giving one row per CDR3 protein. Among 850,000 to 1,000,000 distinct CDR3 sequences listed, about 51% were seen once. The sample comprised blood. These receptors were taken from a woman aged 55-70 years in good health. CDR3s include the opening cysteine and the closing phenylalanine or tryptophan. D genes are given only for firm matches. Size is omitted from some rows. Given values are once, few, many or a class for expanded clones.

>TRBV7-6|NA|NA|TRBJ2-4
TGTGCCAGCAGCTCCGACTACATTCAGTACTTC
CASSSDYIQYF
>TRBV12-3/TRBV12-4|TRBD2|NA|TRBJ2-3
TGTGCCAGCAGTTTGGCGGGAGGGAGGGGAGATATGCAGTATTTT
CASSLAGGRGDMQYF
>TRBV4-1|TRBD1|NA|TRBJ1-2
TGCGCCAGCAGCCAAAGACAGGGTGATACCGTTGGCTACACCTTC
CASSQRQGDTVGYTF
>TRBV5-6|NA|NA|TRBJ2-3
TGTGCCAGCACCTCTCCTCCGGGAATACACTTCACAGATACGCAGTATTTT
CASTSPPGIHFTDTQYF
>TRBV20-1|TRBD2|few|TRBJ2-7
TGCAGTGCCAGCGTGGGGACTAGCGGTTTCAAGGAGTACTTC
CSASVGTSGFKEYF
>TRBV7-6|NA|few|TRBJ2-7
TGTGCCAGCAGCTTAGAGGGCGGGTCTCACCTCACCTACGAGCAGTACTTC
CASSLEGGSHLTYEQYF
>TRBV9|TRBD2|NA|TRBJ2-1
TGTGCCAGCAGCGTCCAGCTAGCGGGCCGTAATGAGCAGTTCTTC
CASSVQLAGRNEQFF
>TRBV5-5|NA|few|TRBJ2-3
TGTGCCAGCAGCTTGCAGCGGCCCATTCTCACAGATACGCAGTATTTT
CASSLQRPILTDTQYF
>TRBV12-3/TRBV12-4|TRBD1|NA|TRBJ2-6
TGTGCCAGCAGTTTTCAGGGGGCCTCGGGGGCCAACGTCCTGACTTTC
CASSFQGASGANVLTF
>TRBV29-1|NA|NA|TRBJ1-2
TGCAACACTAAACTGGCGGGGTATGGCTACACCTTC
CNTKLAGYGYTF
>TRBV7-2|TRBD2|once|TRBJ2-2
TGTGCCAGCAGTCTTAGGCCGGGACGAGCGGGAGGACGGACCGGGGAGCTGTTTTTT
CASSLRPGRAGGRTGELFF
>TRBV28|TRBD2|NA|TRBJ2-3
TGTGCCAGCAGGCTAACTAGCGGGAGGGTGCATACGCAGTATTTT
CASRLTSGRVHTQYF
>TRBV6-2/TRBV6-3|NA|NA|TRBJ2-6
TGTGCCAGCAGTTACCCCGGGCGGGGTGGGGCCAACGTCCTGACTTTC
CASSYPGRGGANVLTF
>TRBV7-9|NA|NA|TRBJ1-2
TGTGCCAGCAGCTTACTTTACCCGGGCCTCTACACCTTC
CASSLLYPGLYTF
>TRBV27|NA|NA|TRBJ1-6
TGTGCCAGCAGATCGCAGGGTAATTCACCCCTCCACTTT
CASRSQGNSPLHF
>TRBV20-1|NA|NA|TRBJ2-1
TGCAGTGCTACTAGTTACACAACCTGGGGGATTAATGGCAATGAGCAGTTCTTC
CSATSYTTWGINGNEQFF
>TRBV12-3/TRBV12-4|TRBD2|NA|TRBJ2-3
TGTGCCAGCAGTTGGACCGGGACTAGCGCCTTAGATACGCAGTATTTT
CASSWTGTSALDTQYF
>TRBV7-9|TRBD1|few|TRBJ2-7
TGTGCCAGCAGCTCCGGACAGGGGGTCCATGCCTACGAGCAGTACTTC
CASSSGQGVHAYEQYF
>TRBV12-3/TRBV12-4|TRBD1|NA|TRBJ1-4
TGTGCCAGCAGTCTGAATGACAACAGGGGGCCCCGTGAAAAACTGTTTTTT
CASSLNDNRGPREKLFF
>TRBV28|NA|NA|TRBJ1-1
TGTGCCAGCAGTTTATTGGGGAGACAAGCTTTCTTT
CASSLLGRQAFF
>TRBV5-1|NA|NA|TRBJ2-5
TGCGCCAGCAGCTTGTCCCAGGCTGGGACTTGGGAGACCCAGTACTTC
CASSLSQAGTWETQYF
>TRBV18|NA|NA|TRBJ2-1
TGTACCAGCCGGGGCTCAGGCTCCTACAATGAGCAGTTCTTC
CTSRGSGSYNEQFF
>TRBV29-1|TRBD1|few|TRBJ2-7
TGCAGCGTTGACTCCCCGGGACAGGGTTTCTACGAGCAGTACTTC
CSVDSPGQGFYEQYF
>TRBV3-1|NA|few|TRBJ2-7
TGTGCCAGCAGCCAAAGCCCACATACGGCGGAGCCGTACGAGCAGTACTTC
CASSQSPHTAEPYEQYF
>TRBV20-1|TRBD1|NA|TRBJ1-2
TGCAGTGCTAGAGATCCGGACAGGGGGCTTAACTATGGCTACACCTTC
CSARDPDRGLNYGYTF
>TRBV6-5|TRBD2|NA|TRBJ2-3
TGTGCCAGCAGTTCTTTAGAACTAGCGCCAAGCACAGATACGCGGTATTTT
CASSSLELAPSTDTRYF
>TRBV29-1|TRBD2|NA|TRBJ2-1
TGCAGCGTTGATAGGCAGGGAGGGGATGAGCAGTTCTTC
CSVDRQGGDEQFF
>TRBV7-2|NA|NA|TRBJ2-3
TGTGCCGGACGGACCCGAAACACAGATACGCAGTATTTT
CAGRTRNTDTQYF
>TRBV7-9|TRBD1|NA|TRBJ2-7
TGTGCCAGCAGCCCAAGACAGGGTCAAAACGAGCAGTACTTC
CASSPRQGQNEQYF
>TRBV6-2/TRBV6-3|NA|NA|TRBJ2-5
TGTGCCAGCAGTTACGGTTGGAAGACCCAGTACTTC
CASSYGWKTQYF
>TRBV5-1|NA|NA|TRBJ1-6
TGCGCCAGCAGCCCCCTCATGGGGGAGAATTCACCCCTCCACTTT
CASSPLMGENSPLHF
>TRBV12-3/TRBV12-4|TRBD2|few|TRBJ2-7
TGTGCCAGCAGTACATATAGCGGGACCCTTAACGAGCAGTACTTC
CASSTYSGTLNEQYF
>TRBV3-1|NA|NA|TRBJ1-1
TGTGCCAGCAGCCAACGGAGCAGTATGAACACTGAAGCTTTCTTT
CASSQRSSMNTEAFF
>TRBV3-1|NA|many|TRBJ2-3
TGTGCCAGCAGCCTACAGTCAACAACAGATACGCAGTATTTT
CASSLQSTTDTQYF
>TRBV4-2|TRBD1|NA|TRBJ1-2
TGTGCCAGCAGCCCGACAGAGAACAGGGGAACCCTTTATGGCTACACCTTC
CASSPTENRGTLYGYTF
>TRBV7-2|NA|few|TRBJ2-7
TGTGCCAGCAGCTTAGCCGAGGGCGAGCAGTACTTC
CASSLAEGEQYF
>TRBV12-3/TRBV12-4|NA|NA|TRBJ2-5
TGTGCCAGCAGTCTACTACAGGGAGGGGAGACCCAGTACTTC
CASSLLQGGETQYF
>TRBV14|NA|few|TRBJ2-5
TGTGCCAGCAGCCCCCGGGACAGCGGGGAGACCCAGTACTTC
CASSPRDSGETQYF
>TRBV25-1|TRBD1|many|TRBJ1-2
TGTGCCAGCAAAGAACAGGGGACTAACTATGGCTACACCTTC
CASKEQGTNYGYTF
>TRBV7-9|NA|NA|TRBJ2-6
TGTGCCAGCAACTTGGGTGCAGGGGCCGCGGCTGGGGCCAACGTCCTGACTTTC
CASNLGAGAAAGANVLTF
>TRBV2|NA|few|TRBJ2-5
TGTGCCAGCTCACCCCATGGGACCCTCCAAGAGACCCAGTACTTC
CASSPHGTLQETQYF
>TRBV7-2|NA|few|TRBJ2-5
TGTGCCAGCAGCTATAGGGGGTTCCAAGAGACCCAGTACTTC
CASSYRGFQETQYF
>TRBV9|NA|NA|TRBJ2-1
TGTGCCAGCAGTGGCGGGAAGCCCAATGAGCAGTTCTTC
CASSGGKPNEQFF
>TRBV29-1|NA|NA|TRBJ2-3
TGCAGCGTTGATACCGGGGTAAGAGCAGATACGCAGTATTTT
CSVDTGVRADTQYF
>TRBV7-2|NA|NA|TRBJ1-6
TGTGCCAGCAGCTTGGTTGGCCTCAGCTCCTATAATTCACCCCTCCACTTT
CASSLVGLSSYNSPLHF
>TRBV5-6|TRBD2|NA|TRBJ2-1
TGTGCCAGCAGCTGGGGACTAGCGGAGTTCTACAATGAGCAGTTCTTC
CASSWGLAEFYNEQFF
>TRBV7-9|NA|few|TRBJ2-7
TGTGCCAGCAGCGGGACACCGACCCTCTACGAGCAGTACTTC
CASSGTPTLYEQYF
>TRBV7-9|TRBD2|few|TRBJ2-1
TGTGCCAGCAGCTTAATAGCGGGAGGAAGCAATGAGCAGTTCTTC
CASSLIAGGSNEQFF
>TRBV29-1|TRBD2|NA|TRBJ2-3
TGCAGCGGCTCCGGGACTATCACAGATACGCAGTATTTT
CSGSGTITDTQYF
>TRBV15|TRBD1|few|TRBJ2-6
TGTGCCACCAGCAGTGGACAGGGGGGCTCTGGGGCCAACGTCCTGACTTTC
CATSSGQGGSGANVLTF
>TRBV20-1|NA|NA|TRBJ2-7
TGCAGTGCTAGAGCCAAAGAAGGGTACGAGCAGTACTTC
CSARAKEGYEQYF
>TRBV15|NA|NA|TRBJ2-1
TGTGCCACCAGCAGAGGTTCCATTAGCGGAGGCTACAATGAGCAGTTCTTC
CATSRGSISGGYNEQFF
>TRBV29-1|TRBD1|few|TRBJ2-1
TGCAGCCTAGTCTCCGGGACAGGGGACAATGAGCAGTTCTTC
CSLVSGTGDNEQFF
>TRBV29-1|NA|few|TRBJ2-3
TGCAGCGTTGAAGTGGTGGGGATTCTAGCAGATACGCAGTATTTT
CSVEVVGILADTQYF
>TRBV15|TRBD2|few|TRBJ2-5
TGTGCCACCAGCCTCACTAGCGGGAGAACGGAGACCCAGTACTTC
CATSLTSGRTETQYF
>TRBV4-3|NA|NA|TRBJ1-2
TGCGCCAGCAGCCAATCGAGACAGGCGCACTATGGCTACACCTTC
CASSQSRQAHYGYTF
>TRBV6-1|NA|NA|TRBJ1-6
TGTGCCAGCAGGAGGGTGAACGACTCACCCCTCCACTTT
CASRRVNDSPLHF
>TRBV20-1|NA|NA|TRBJ2-5
TGCAGTGCCACAGGGCGCCAAGAGACCCAGTACTTC
CSATGRQETQYF
>TRBV7-9|NA|NA|TRBJ2-1
TGTGCCAGCAGCTTAGACCCAGCAGACCTTAACAATGAGCAGTTCTTC
CASSLDPADLNNEQFF